Following are 25 T cell receptor beta chains from one sample sequenced in a study of T-cell reconstitution after alpha-beta-depleted transplantation in children. The TCRbeta library incorporated unique molecular identifiers. Each CDR3 protein gets one entry after TCRdb re-called the PCR reads with MiXCR. This sample yields about 410,000 distinct CDR3 sequences, of which around 21% are seen a single time; around 3.9% belongs to the top ten. The starting material was PBMCs from the stem cell graft donor, obtained from the stem cell graft. The receptors shown here come from a human donor who donated a stem cell graft to a child with acute myeloid leukemia.

On this clonotype: One end of the junction is discordant with germline, which a read error may explain. The chain links TRBV19 to TRBJ2-3; possible D gene TRBD2, 6 bases. The V gene's germline CDR1 is LNHDA and CDR2 SQIVND (reference sequence). The CDR3 sequence is 14 residues long. CDR3 nucleotide sequence: TGTGTCAGTACCCCAACTAGCATGGTGGATACGCAGTATTTT. This sequence encodes CVSTPTSMVDTQYF.

This chain uses TRBV29-1 with TRBJ2-3; D is undetermined. Germline CDR1 reads SQVTM; CDR2 reads ANQGSEA. The CDR3 has 15 residues. Trimming cost V 3 bases and J 2 bases, with 15 bases left between them. The CDR3 protein is CSVDNGESFTDTQYF. In DNA, the CDR3 is TGCAGCGTTGATAATGGGGAAAGTTTCACAGATACGCAGTATTTT.

This clonotype was seen more than once but under ten times. The chain uses TRBV20-1 and TRBJ2-5; 8 nucleotides agree with TRBD1. There are 14 residues in the CDR3. V shed 5 bases, J shed 5 bases, and the junction held 10 bases outside the gene matches. CDR1 is DFQATT and CDR2 is SNEGSKA in the germline V gene (reference sequence). DNA of the CDR3: TGCAGTGCTCTGCTGACAGGGGAATCGGAGACCCAGTACTTC. This encodes CSALLTGESETQYF.

This clonotype showed up just a few times. The rearrangement joins TRBV7-6 to TRBJ2-5; D unclear. Trimming stripped 3 bases from V and 2 bases from J, with 10 bases between. The CDR3 loop spans 14 amino acids. Looked up from germline, CDR1 is SGHVS and CDR2 is FNYEAQ. This CDR3 reads CASSFMGNQETQYF. CDR3 bases: TGTGCCAGCAGCTTTATGGGGAATCAAGAGACCCAGTACTTC.

The chain recombines TRBV5-1 with TRBJ2-7; 7 nucleotides match TRBD2. J gave up 2 bases and V 0 bases, and 11 bases lay outside the gene matches. The germline V gene has CDR1 SGHRS and CDR2 YFSETQ. This CDR3 is 17 amino acids long. In DNA, the CDR3 is TGCGCCAGCAGCTTGGACGGGAGGAGGAGGGACCCCTACGAGCAGTACTTC. Translating it yields CASSLDGRRRDPYEQYF.

To note about this clonotype: Being one base from a much bigger clone, this may be a read error. V and J are TRBV27 and TRBJ2-7, with D perhaps matching TRBD1 (6 bases). Germline lookup yields CDR1 MNHEY and CDR2 SMNVEV (reference sequence). The CDR3 runs to 17 residues. The CDR3 DNA reads TGTGCCAGCGCACTTAAGGGGGATCGGGGTTCCTCCTACGAGCAGAACTTC. It is translated as CASALKGDRGSSYEQNF.

This sequence joins TRBV10-3 and TRBJ2-7, with TRBD2 identical over 7 bases. The CDR3 is 18 amino acids. V lost 0 bases to trimming and J lost 6 bases; unmatched junction nucleotides: 17. Germline CDR1 is ENHRY and CDR2 is SYGVKD. The CDR3 reads CAISESGRTSPFLSEQYF. In DNA form, the CDR3 reads TGTGCCATCAGTGAGTCTGGGAGGACTAGTCCGTTCCTGAGCGAGCAGTACTTC.

The chain has TRBV6-1 and TRBJ1-1; 8 positions agree with TRBD1. The V segment lost 6 bases and the J segment 5 bases; nucleotides outside the gene matches: 5. Per germline, CDR1 MNHNS and CDR2 SASEGT. CDR3 length: 13 residues. The CDR3 nucleotides are TGTGCCAGCAGACCAAGGACAGGGACTGAAGCTTTCTTT. This sequence encodes CASRPRTGTEAFF.

In its sample, this clonotype was seen many times. The V and J genes are TRBV27 and TRBJ2-7; 9 positions agree with TRBD2. The germline CDR1 and CDR2 sequences are MNHEY and SMNVEV (reference sequence). This CDR3 comprises 15 residues. V lost 2 bases and J lost 2; bases outside the gene matches: 4. CDR3 region: CASSLAGGVAYEQYF. The CDR3 nucleotides read TGTGCCAGCAGTTTAGCGGGAGGGGTTGCCTACGAGCAGTACTTC.

The table lists this clonotype with many counts. The chain carries TRBV28 and TRBJ2-7, with D perhaps matching TRBD1 (6 bases). The CDR3 spans 17 residues. V was clipped by 6 bases and J by 0 bases, with 21 bases between them. From germline, CDR1 is MDHEN and CDR2 SYDVKM. The CDR3 protein is CASSDPKQGPASYEQYF. CDR3 nucleotides: TGTGCCAGCAGCGACCCGAAACAGGGCCCAGCCTCCTACGAGCAGTACTTC.

This clonotype was recorded at least ten times. The V gene is TRBV5-1, the J gene TRBJ2-1, with TRBD2 as a possible D gene (5 bases). CDR1 SGHRS and CDR2 YFSETQ come from the germline V gene. V dropped 5 bases and J dropped 7 bases, with 10 bases sitting between them. The CDR3 is 12 amino acids. The CDR3 DNA reads TGCGCCAGCAGGGGCGAGGGTAATGAGCAGTTCTTC. It yields the protein CASRGEGNEQFF.

This clonotype was seen ten or more times. The V gene is TRBV29-1, the J gene TRBJ2-7; D is unresolved. Trimming removed 6 bases from V and 2 bases from J, with 11 bases in between. CDR3 length equals 12 residues. Germline-derived CDR1 and CDR2 are SQVTM and ANQGSEA. The CDR3 nucleotides read TGCAGCGTGTTACAGACGACCTACGAGCAGTACTTC. Amino acid sequence: CSVLQTTYEQYF.

The chain links TRBV5-1 to TRBJ2-5; TRBD2 matches at 7 bases. Unmatched junction bases numbered 6, after V lost 4 bases and J lost 3 bases. The CDR3 sequence is 14 residues long. Germline V gene lookup returns CDR1 SGHRS and CDR2 YFSETQ. The DNA for the CDR3 is TGCGCCAGCAGCGCGACTAGCACCAAAGAGACCCAGTACTTC. Translated, it gives CASSATSTKETQYF.

This clonotype has a count of ten or more. The chain uses TRBV29-1 and TRBJ2-2; 10 nucleotides match TRBD1. The CDR3 runs 14 residues. Germline CDR1 is SQVTM and CDR2 is ANQGSEA. V was clipped by 7 bases and J by 3 bases; unmatched bases: 5. The CDR3 loop reads CSAGQGVDTGELFF. The CDR3 DNA reads as TGCAGCGCCGGACAGGGGGTGGACACCGGGGAGCTGTTTTTT.

The V call is TRBV28, the J call TRBJ2-1; TRBD2 matches at 7 bases. V shed 4 bases, J shed 2 bases, and the junction held 2 bases outside the gene matches. Germline V gene data show CDR1 as MDHEN and CDR2 as SYDVKM. The CDR3 is 14 residues long. CDR3: CASSSGGTYNEQFF. DNA for the CDR3: TGTGCCAGCAGTTCCGGGGGGACCTACAATGAGCAGTTCTTC. The full variable domain, in which reference TRBV28 and TRBJ2-1 provide the parts outside the CDR3, is DVKVTQSSRYLVKRTGEKVFLECVQDMDHENMFWYRQDPGLGLRLIYFSYDVKMKEKGDIPEGYSVSREKKERFSLILESASTNQTSMYLCASSSGGTYNEQFFGPGTRLTVL.

This clonotype was counted ten times or more. V gene TRBV28 combines with J gene TRBJ2-3; D is undetermined. Germline V CDR1 and CDR2: MDHEN, SYDVKM. CDR3 length equals 13 residues. Trimming left V 1 base short and J 1 base short, with 3 bases between. The CDR3 reads CASSLYRTDTQYF. In DNA form, the CDR3 reads TGTGCCAGCAGTTTATACCGCACAGATACGCAGTATTTT.

The gene calls are TRBV18 and TRBJ2-7; 10 bases fit TRBD2. CDR3 length: 14 amino acids. Germline V gives CDR1 KGHSH, CDR2 LQKENI. V gave up 8 bases and J gave up 4 bases; unmatched junction bases: 8. CDR3 sequence reads: CASAIAGGVYEQYF. The CDR3 DNA sequence: TGTGCCAGCGCGATAGCGGGAGGAGTGTACGAGCAGTACTTC.

This clonotype has just a few counts. The chain carries TRBV5-1 and TRBJ1-4; D not certain. The CDR3 covers 16 residues. Trimming shortened V by 1 base and J by 1 base, and 11 bases separated the two germline ends. CDR1 and CDR2 (germline): SGHRS, YFSETQ. CDR3 protein: CASSLSGQGTNEKLFF. CDR3 bases: TGCGCCAGCAGCTTGAGTGGGCAAGGAACTAATGAAAAACTGTTTTTT.

In this sample, this clonotype turned up many times. The J gene is TRBJ2-1, the V gene TRBV6-4, with 7 nucleotides matching TRBD2. This CDR3 contains 15 residues. V lost 4 bases, J lost 7 bases, and 10 bases stayed unmatched. Looked up from germline, CDR1 is MRHNA and CDR2 is SNTAGT. CDR3 bases: TGTGCCAGCAGTGCCGAGGGAGGGCCGTGGAATGAGCAGTTCTTC. Its translation is CASSAEGGPWNEQFF.

This chain uses TRBV12-3 or TRBV12-4 with TRBJ1-1, with D tentatively TRBD1 (5 bases). The CDR3 is 14 amino acids. V was trimmed by 0 bases and J by 3 bases, leaving 8 bases between them. In nucleotides, the CDR3 is TGTGCCAGCAGTTTAGCGGGGGGGGACACTGAAGCTTTCTTT. It codes for CASSLAGGDTEAFF.

V and J are TRBV28 and TRBJ2-7; 9 nucleotides line up with TRBD1. This CDR3 region has 16 residues. The V gene end was trimmed by 6 bases and the J gene end by 2 bases; junction bases not matched to a gene: 11. CDR1 is MDHEN, CDR2 SYDVKM, per germline. CDR3 residues: CASRPYNRDRAYEQYF. Written as DNA, the CDR3 is TGTGCCAGCAGACCATACAACCGGGACAGGGCCTACGAGCAGTACTTC.

This clonotype was observed a handful of times. This rearrangement joins TRBV5-1 to TRBJ2-5, with D possibly matching TRBD1 (6 bases). CDR1 is SGHRS and CDR2 is YFSETQ in the germline V gene. There are 15 residues in the CDR3. V gave up 4 bases and J gave up 0 bases, with 13 bases separating them. CDR3 bases: TGCGCCAGCAGCATACAGGGACGGAACCAAGAGACCCAGTACTTC. Its protein is CASSIQGRNQETQYF.

The gene calls are TRBV6-5 and TRBJ2-1; D is uncertain. CDR1 and CDR2 (germline): MNHEY, SVGAGI. The CDR3 is 14 residues long. V lost 2 bases and J 0 bases, leaving 5 bases between the germline ends. The CDR3: CASSYTTSYNEQFF. CDR3 nucleotides: TGTGCCAGCAGTTACACCACCTCCTACAATGAGCAGTTCTTC.

The chain recombines TRBV3-1 with TRBJ2-5; D is uncertain. This CDR3 has 11 residues. V lost 3 bases and J lost 10, with 9 bases in between. The germline gives CDR1 LGHDT, CDR2 YNNKEL (reference sequence). CDR3 DNA: TGTGCCAGCAGCCAGGGCCGGATCCAGTACTTC. Its protein is CASSQGRIQYF.

The chain recombines TRBV29-1 with TRBJ2-4; D is ambiguous. This CDR3 contains 16 residues. Germline assignment: CDR1 SQVTM and CDR2 ANQGSEA. Trimming removed 0 bases at V and 0 bases at J, with 12 bases between. CDR3 loop: CSVEETPLAAKNIQYF. CDR3 bases: TGCAGCGTTGAAGAAACTCCTTTGGCAGCCAAAAACATTCAGTACTTC.